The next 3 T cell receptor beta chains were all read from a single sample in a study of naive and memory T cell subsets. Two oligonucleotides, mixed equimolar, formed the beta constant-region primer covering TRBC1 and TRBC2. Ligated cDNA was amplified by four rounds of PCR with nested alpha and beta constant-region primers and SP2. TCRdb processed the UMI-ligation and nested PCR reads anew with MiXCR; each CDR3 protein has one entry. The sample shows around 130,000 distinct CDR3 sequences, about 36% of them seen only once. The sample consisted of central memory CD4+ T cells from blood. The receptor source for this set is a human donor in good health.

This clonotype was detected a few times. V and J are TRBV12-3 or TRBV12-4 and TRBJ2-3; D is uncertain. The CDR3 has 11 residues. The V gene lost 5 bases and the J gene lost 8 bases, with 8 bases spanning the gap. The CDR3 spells CASSPRGTQYF. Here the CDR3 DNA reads TGTGCCAGCAGTCCCCGCGGTACGCAGTATTTT.

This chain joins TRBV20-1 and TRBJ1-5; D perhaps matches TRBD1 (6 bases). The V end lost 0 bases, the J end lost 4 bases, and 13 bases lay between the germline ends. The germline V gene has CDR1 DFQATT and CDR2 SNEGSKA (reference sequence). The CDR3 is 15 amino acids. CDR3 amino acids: CSARDPGGHNQPQHF. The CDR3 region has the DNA TGCAGTGCTAGAGACCCGGGGGGACATAATCAGCCCCAGCATTTT.

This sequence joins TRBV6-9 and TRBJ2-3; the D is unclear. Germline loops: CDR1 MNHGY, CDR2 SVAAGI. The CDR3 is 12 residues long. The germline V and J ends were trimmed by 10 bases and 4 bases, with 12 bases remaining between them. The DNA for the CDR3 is TGTGCCACCTCGCTGAGTCCAGATACGCAGTATTTT. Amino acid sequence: CATSLSPDTQYF.